This TCR beta chain was sequenced for a study of T cells in Graves' hyperthyroidism and ophthalmopathy. CDR3 size: 14 residues. Trimming cost V 6 bases and J 6 bases, with 17 bases left between them. The TCR beta CDR3 regions underwent amplification using RNA transcripts as the source. A set of HTBI primers served as the primers for a first-round RT-PCR of the TCR CDR3. TCRdb passed the multiplex PCR reads through MiXCR, listing each CDR3 protein once. The sample consists of 270,000 or so distinct CDR3 sequences, approximately 16% of them appearing once. This sequence joins TRBV12-3 or TRBV12-4 and TRBJ1-2, with D hard to call. The receptor was derived from a woman in her 50s with Graves' hyperthyroidism that later progressed to Graves' ophthalmopathy. Material: blood. CDR3 loop: CASSSGRAGDGYTF. The CDR3 DNA reads as TGTGCCAGCAGCTCAGGACGGGCAGGCGATGGCTACACCTTC.